What follows are 18 T cell receptor beta chains derived from one specimen sequenced in a study of shared T cell receptors in the human thymus. Using immunoSEQ multiplex PCR, the repertoire was profiled, and TCRdb retains in-frame clones only, with some absent. The data show 600,000 or so clones, with about 90% seen just once and roughly 0.0094% held by the top ten. This sample was also put to use in a study of human thymus T cells.

The sample taken for sequencing was thymocytes. The receptor source for this set is a boy in the first two years of life with a congenital heart defect.

This clone was found once. The V and J genes are TRBV7-8 and TRBJ1-2, with 7 bases matching TRBD1. Per germline, CDR1 SGHVS and CDR2 FQNEAQ. After removal of 2 bases from V and 6 bases from J, the junction contained 0 bases not matched to a gene. The CDR3 contains 12 residues. The CDR3 sequence: CASSLTGDGYTF. CDR3 coding DNA: TGTGCCAGCAGCTTAACAGGGGATGGCTACACCTTC.

The chain uses TRBV7-8 and TRBJ1-4, with TRBD1 as a possible D gene (5 bases). Germline CDR1 and CDR2: SGHVS and FQNEAQ. The CDR3 spans 14 residues. V was clipped by 6 bases and J by 1 base, with 9 bases between them. Here the CDR3 reads CASREGRTNEKLFF. In nucleotides, the CDR3 is TGTGCCAGCAGGGAGGGGAGAACTAATGAAAAACTGTTTTTT.

This clone has a single count. The chain recombines TRBV11-2 with TRBJ2-6; 7 bases fit TRBD2. Per germline, CDR1 SGHAT and CDR2 FQNNGV. This CDR3 has 18 residues. J gave up 2 bases and V 3 bases, and 10 bases lay outside the gene matches. CDR3 amino acids: CASSFNTDREAGANVLTF. CDR3 bases: TGTGCCAGCAGCTTTAACACGGACCGGGAGGCTGGGGCCAACGTCCTGACTTTC.

The chain is built from TRBV4-3 and TRBJ2-7, with D hard to call. The CDR3 sequence is 15 residues long. Germline-derived CDR1 and CDR2 are LGHNA and YSLEER. V shed 4 bases and J shed 2 bases, with 15 bases lying between them. In DNA form, the CDR3 reads TGCGCCAGCAGCCCGACAAGGAACATTCCCTACGAGCAGTACTTC. Translated, it gives CASSPTRNIPYEQYF.

This chain connects TRBV27 to TRBJ2-1, with TRBD2 matching 9 bases. From germline, CDR1 is MNHEY and CDR2 SMNVEV (reference sequence). This CDR3 has 15 amino acids. The trim removed 7 bases at V and 6 bases at J, leaving 10 bases unmatched. The CDR3 spells CASIPSGLAINEQFF. The DNA for the CDR3 is TGTGCCAGCATCCCGTCCGGACTAGCGATCAATGAGCAGTTCTTC.

The gene calls are TRBV7-3 and TRBJ2-3; the D gene is possibly TRBD2 (7 bases). Per germline, CDR1 SGHTA and CDR2 FQGTGA. The CDR3 contains 14 residues. V was cut by 2 bases and J by 4 bases, with 10 bases left in between. DNA for the CDR3: TGTGCCAGCAGCTTACTAGGGGGGGCAGATACGCAGTATTTT. Translation gives CASSLLGGADTQYF.

The J gene is TRBJ2-7, the V gene TRBV10-2; 13 bases match TRBD2. The trim removed 4 bases at V and 3 bases at J, leaving 6 bases unmatched. Germline CDR1 is WSHSY and CDR2 is SAAADI. The CDR3 consists of 16 residues. The CDR3 DNA sequence: TGCGCCAGCAGTGGACTAGCGGGGGGAGGTCTCTACGAGCAGTACTTC. It codes for CASSGLAGGGLYEQYF.

The V call is TRBV29-1, the J call TRBJ2-7, with D perhaps TRBD1 (5 bases). V dropped 5 bases and J dropped 2 bases, with 19 bases sitting between them. CDR3 length equals 15 residues. CDR1 and CDR2 from the germline V gene are SQVTM and ANQGSEA. The CDR3 reads CSVSSPGYTPYEQYF. In nucleotides, the CDR3 is TGCAGCGTTTCCTCTCCAGGGTACACTCCCTACGAGCAGTACTTC.

The genes are TRBV5-4 and TRBJ1-2, with TRBD1 matching 7 bases. The CDR3 has 16 amino acids. Trimming at V came to 0 bases and at J to 4 bases, leaving 9 bases not matched to a gene. The germline V gene has CDR1 SGHNT and CDR2 YYREEE (reference sequence). The CDR3 is CASSLGIGGAGYGYTF. The CDR3 region has the DNA TGTGCCAGCAGCTTGGGCATAGGGGGCGCGGGCTATGGCTACACCTTC. The entire variable domain, with the rest obtained from reference TRBV5-4 and TRBJ1-2, is as follows: ETGVTQSPTHLIKTRGQQVTLRCSSQSGHNTVSWYQQALGQGPQFIFQYYREEENGRGNFPPRFSGLQFPNYSSELNVNALELDDSALYLCASSLGIGGAGYGYTFGSGTRLTVV.

The J gene is TRBJ1-1, the V gene TRBV14; D remains unclear. The V end lost 1 base, the J end lost 4 bases, and 10 bases lay between the germline ends. Germline lookup yields CDR1 SGHDN and CDR2 FVKESK. This CDR3 has 14 amino acids. As DNA, the CDR3 is TGTGCCAGCAGCCAAGCGAGGCACACCACTGAAGCTTTCTTT. It specifies CASSQARHTTEAFF.

The chain employs TRBV15 and TRBJ2-1, with D possibly being TRBD2 (6 bases). Germline CDR1 is LNHNV and CDR2 is YYDKDF (reference sequence). The CDR3 consists of 16 residues. V lost 3 bases to trimming and J lost 4 bases, with 16 bases between them. The CDR3: CATSREGLSIYNEQFF. The CDR3 DNA follows: TGTGCCACCAGCAGGGAGGGTCTTTCCATTTACAATGAGCAGTTCTTC.

The chain recombines TRBV7-9 with TRBJ1-1; D is undetermined. The V gene lost 5 bases and the J gene lost 0 bases, with 19 bases spanning the gap. CDR1 and CDR2 (germline): SEHNR, FQNEAQ (reference sequence). The CDR3 loop spans 17 amino acids. The CDR3: CASSPRWGEELNTEAFF. Here the CDR3 DNA reads TGTGCCAGCAGCCCACGATGGGGAGAAGAGTTGAACACTGAAGCTTTCTTT.

The rearrangement links TRBV5-4 to TRBJ1-3, with 8 bases aligning to TRBD1. Unmatched junction bases numbered 9, after V lost 4 bases and J lost 0 bases. This CDR3 region has 17 residues. CDR1 and CDR2 (germline): SGHNT, YYREEE (reference sequence). The CDR3 coding sequence is TGTGCCAGCAGCCAAGAACGGACAGGGATCTCTGGAAACACCATATATTTT. This codes for CASSQERTGISGNTIYF.

The gene calls are TRBV5-1 and TRBJ2-5; D unclear. Trimming took off 1 base at V and 3 bases at J, with 7 bases between the two ends. Germline lookup yields CDR1 SGHRS and CDR2 YFSETQ. The CDR3 consists of 13 residues. This chain's CDR3 is CASSLYGEETQYF. CDR3 nucleotide sequence: TGCGCCAGCAGCTTGTACGGTGAAGAGACCCAGTACTTC.

The chain carries TRBV6-5 and TRBJ2-1, with 7 bases aligning to TRBD2. Germline assignment: CDR1 MNHEY and CDR2 SVGAGI. This CDR3 region has 13 residues. Trimming cost V 6 bases and J 6 bases; bases outside gene matches: 5. The CDR3 spells CASRSGEVNEQFF. CDR3 coding DNA: TGTGCCAGCAGGAGCGGGGAGGTCAATGAGCAGTTCTTC.

The CDR3 DNA reads TGTGCCAGCAGCGGTAGCGGGAGTAAGACCCAGTACTTC. The encoded protein is CASSGSGSKTQYF. The chain is built from TRBV9 and TRBJ2-5; 9 bases agree with TRBD2. The CDR3 spans 13 residues. V shed 3 bases, J shed 6 bases, and the junction held 3 bases outside the gene matches. Germline values: CDR1 SGDLS, CDR2 YYNGEE.

V is TRBV5-6 and J is TRBJ1-2; D may be TRBD1 (5 bases). Germline V lookup: CDR1 SGHDT, CDR2 YYEEEE. The V end lost 2 bases, the J end lost 2 bases, and 16 bases lay between the germline ends. This CDR3 has 16 amino acids. The CDR3 here is CASSFLGHTSNYGYTF. The CDR3 DNA sequence: TGTGCCAGCAGCTTTTTGGGGCACACCAGCAACTATGGCTACACCTTC. The full variable domain, its missing parts supplied by reference TRBV5-6 and TRBJ1-2, is DAGVTQSPTHLIKTRGQQVTLRCSPKSGHDTVSWYQQALGQGPQFIFQYYEEEERQRGNFPDRFSGHQFPNYSSELNVNALLLGDSALYLCASSFLGHTSNYGYTFGSGTRLTVV.

The chain couples TRBV7-8 to TRBJ1-1, with a weak D call TRBD1 (5 bases). Trimming cost V 5 bases and J 0 bases, with 10 bases left between them. Germline V gene lookup returns CDR1 SGHVS and CDR2 FQNEAQ. The CDR3 length is 14 residues. The CDR3 reads CASSTEGVNTEAFF. CDR3 bases: TGTGCCAGCAGCACAGAAGGGGTGAACACTGAAGCTTTCTTT.